This entry lists 7 T cell receptor beta chains sequenced from one sample in a study of T cells in Graves' hyperthyroidism and ophthalmopathy. Authors of the study amplified TCR beta CDR3 regions from RNA transcripts. HTBI primers were employed in a first-round RT-PCR of the TCR CDR3. From the multiplex PCR reads, TCRdb called clonotypes with MiXCR, one entry per CDR3 protein. This sample carries around 520,000 distinct CDR3 sequences, about 15% of them seen once, and the ten largest clones take less than 20%. Material: blood. The receptors were gathered from a woman in her late teens or twenties with Graves' hyperthyroidism.

In its sample, this clonotype was seen many times. The chain links TRBV6-1 to TRBJ2-3, with D tentatively TRBD1 or TRBD2 (5 bases each). The V gene's germline CDR1 is MNHNS and CDR2 SASEGT. V was cut by 5 bases and J by 2 bases, with 17 bases left in between. The CDR3 totals 16 residues. The CDR3 here is CASSSLQGRSTDTQYF. CDR3 DNA sequence: TGTGCCAGCAGTTCACTCCAGGGACGGTCCACAGATACGCAGTATTTT.

This clonotype was observed many times. The chain is built from TRBV30 and TRBJ1-1; TRBD1 matches at 11 bases. The CDR3 runs 14 residues. V was pared by 0 bases and J by 9 bases, with 6 bases of the junction left unmatched. Germline V gene sequence: CDR1 GTSNPN, CDR2 SVGIG (reference sequence). The CDR3 loop reads CAWSVDRDRGKAFF. Here the CDR3 DNA reads TGTGCCTGGAGTGTCGACCGGGACAGGGGGAAAGCTTTCTTT.

This clonotype has a count of ten or more. This chain links TRBV2 with TRBJ1-5, with D maybe TRBD1 (5 bases). This CDR3 comprises 15 residues. The germline V gene has CDR1 SNHLY and CDR2 FYNNEI. Trimming took 8 bases from V and 2 from J, leaving 16 bases between them. The CDR3: CASRDSKRGNQPQHF. In DNA form, the CDR3 reads TGTGCCAGCCGGGACTCCAAACGGGGCAATCAGCCCCAGCATTTT.

Ten or more counts support this clonotype. The chain links TRBV6-1 to TRBJ1-3; 7 nucleotides agree with TRBD1. V gave up 5 bases and J gave up 0 bases; unmatched junction bases: 10. This CDR3 has 17 amino acids. Per germline, CDR1 MNHNS and CDR2 SASEGT. The CDR3 protein is CASSYSGTDLSGNTIYF. DNA for the CDR3: TGTGCCAGCAGTTACTCTGGGACAGACCTCTCTGGAAACACCATATATTTT.

This clonotype was counted at least ten times. The chain uses TRBV2 and TRBJ2-7; no definite D call. The CDR3 consists of 12 residues. V was pared by 2 bases and J by 6 bases, with 8 bases between. CDR1 SNHLY and CDR2 FYNNEI come from the germline V gene. CDR3 amino acids: CASSELVTEQYF. Written as DNA, the CDR3 is TGTGCCAGCAGTGAACTAGTCACCGAGCAGTACTTC.

This clonotype was counted a few times. The rearrangement uses TRBV15 and TRBJ2-3, with 12 bases fitting TRBD2. The CDR3 length is 14 residues. After removal of 6 bases from V and 6 bases from J, the junction contained 4 bases not matched to a gene. CDR1 LNHNV and CDR2 YYDKDF come from the germline V gene (reference sequence). The CDR3 reads CATRTSGRGDTQYF. CDR3 nucleotide sequence: TGTGCCACCAGGACTAGCGGGAGAGGGGATACGCAGTATTTT.

This clonotype has ten or more counts. The rearrangement links TRBV20-1 to TRBJ1-2, with 10 bases lining up with TRBD1. V lost 5 bases to trimming and J lost 2 bases; unmatched junction nucleotides: 5. The CDR3 covers 14 residues. Germline V gives CDR1 DFQATT, CDR2 SNEGSKA (reference sequence). CDR3 sequence (DNA): TGCAGTGCTGAGGACAGGGGGATAAACTATGGCTACACCTTC. Protein sequence: CSAEDRGINYGYTF.